These 17 T cell receptor beta chains share one sample of origin, sequenced in a study of blood T cells in healthy people across ages. Combining a sample-barcoded 5' primer with a J-beta primer mix, a second PCR ran for roughly 7 to 12 cycles. TCRdb re-called the 5' RACE reads with MiXCR, one entry per CDR3 protein. The sample holds over a million distinct CDR3 sequences; roughly a quarter are singletons and the top ten take less than 0.85%. These data also featured in a second study, about T cells of mothers and their children.

The sample was blood. These receptors all stem from a girl aged 2-10 years in good health.

The chain uses TRBV29-1 and TRBJ1-2; 8 bases are a match to TRBD1. After removal of 7 bases from V and 4 bases from J, the junction contained 5 bases not matched to a gene. The length of the CDR3 is 12 residues. Germline V gene data show CDR1 as SQVTM and CDR2 as ANQGSEA. The CDR3 spells CSADRAGYGYTF. CDR3 in DNA: TGCAGCGCGGACAGGGCTGGCTATGGCTACACCTTC.

This clonotype was recorded a few times. This rearrangement joins TRBV5-1 to TRBJ2-6, with a possible D match to TRBD1 (5 bases). V lost 2 bases to trimming and J lost 0 bases, with 6 bases between them. CDR3 length: 15 residues. Germline V gene sequence: CDR1 SGHRS, CDR2 YFSETQ. CDR3 sequence (DNA): TGCGCCAGCAGCTTTCAGGGCTCTGGGGCCAACGTCCTGACTTTC. It specifies CASSFQGSGANVLTF.

This chain joins TRBV20-1 and TRBJ2-3; tentatively, D is TRBD2 (6 bases). The V end lost 4 bases, the J end lost 1 base, and 9 bases lay between the germline ends. Per germline, CDR1 DFQATT and CDR2 SNEGSKA (reference sequence). CDR3 length equals 13 residues. CDR3 region: CSATPGGTDTQYF. The CDR3 DNA follows: TGCAGTGCTACACCGGGGGGCACAGATACGCAGTATTTT.

Only a few counts were recorded for this clonotype. V and J are TRBV7-9 and TRBJ1-4, with no clear D. Germline CDR1 reads SEHNR; CDR2 reads FQNEAQ (reference sequence). The CDR3 is 15 residues long. The germline V and J ends were trimmed by 1 base and 8 bases, with 14 bases remaining between them. CDR3 nucleotide sequence: TGTGCCAGCAGCTTAGTTCGTTTCGGATCGGAAAAACTGTTTTTT. This codes for CASSLVRFGSEKLFF.

This clonotype has a handful of counts. The chain couples TRBV14 to TRBJ2-5; a possible D gene is TRBD2 (6 bases). Per germline, CDR1 SGHDN and CDR2 FVKESK. The V end was cut by 5 bases, the J end by 5 bases, with 12 bases between. The CDR3 has 13 residues. CDR3 region: CASSYWRVETQYF. The CDR3 DNA reads as TGTGCCAGCAGCTACTGGAGGGTTGAGACCCAGTACTTC.

This chain joins TRBV27 and TRBJ2-1; TRBD2 might be the D (6 bases). CDR1 is MNHEY, CDR2 SMNVEV, per germline (reference sequence). There are 15 residues in the CDR3. Deletions cut 3 bases from V and 0 bases from J, with 9 bases between. This CDR3 is CASSFAGRSYNEQFF. CDR3 coding DNA: TGTGCCAGCAGTTTTGCGGGGCGCTCCTACAATGAGCAGTTCTTC.

The chain joins TRBV29-1 to TRBJ1-1; D unclear. This CDR3 comprises 14 residues. Between the trimmed V and J ends, which lost 6 bases and 0 bases, there was a span of 14 bases. The germline CDR1 and CDR2 sequences are SQVTM and ANQGSEA. CDR3 in amino acids: CSVARRVMNTEAFF. The CDR3 DNA follows: TGCAGCGTAGCACGTCGGGTCATGAACACTGAAGCTTTCTTT.

This clonotype was observed a few times. The J gene is TRBJ2-3, the V gene TRBV7-9; D is possibly TRBD1 (5 bases). Germline V gives CDR1 SEHNR, CDR2 FQNEAQ (reference sequence). The length of the CDR3 is 16 residues. Trimming removed 4 bases at V and 4 bases at J, with 18 bases between. The CDR3: CASSSISTGAPDTQYF. CDR3 DNA: TGTGCCAGCAGCTCAATTTCTACAGGCGCCCCAGATACGCAGTATTTT.

The sample holds a few counts of this clonotype. The V gene is TRBV6-6, the J gene TRBJ2-5, with 7 nucleotides matching TRBD1. The assigned J gene may be wrong: the sequence end matches TRBJ2-7 better. Germline V lookup: CDR1 MNHNY, CDR2 SVGAGI (reference sequence). This CDR3 is built from 13 residues. CDR3 nucleotide sequence: TGTGCCAGCATGGGACAGAACTCCTACGAGCAGTACTTC. This translates into CASMGQNSYEQYF.

The genes are TRBV28 and TRBJ2-1; TRBD1 is a possible D gene (5 bases). The CDR3 consists of 12 residues. The germline CDR1 and CDR2 sequences are MDHEN and SYDVKM. V lost 4 bases and J 8 bases, leaving 9 bases between the germline ends. CDR3 sequence (DNA): TGTGCCAGCAGTTCGCAGGGTGATGAGCAGTTCTTC. Protein product: CASSSQGDEQFF.

This rearrangement joins TRBV20-1 to TRBJ2-5, with 8 positions matching TRBD2. V shed 0 bases, J shed 4 bases, and the junction held 7 bases outside the gene matches. The CDR3 extends over 15 amino acids. The germline V gene encodes CDR1 DFQATT and CDR2 SNEGSKA (reference sequence). The CDR3 DNA reads as TGCAGTGCTAGAGATCCGGGGGGGCCCGGAGAGACCCAGTACTTC. It specifies CSARDPGGPGETQYF.

The rearrangement links TRBV4-1 to TRBJ2-2, with 7 bases lining up with TRBD2. This CDR3 is 15 amino acids long. CDR1 and CDR2 from the germline V gene are MGHRA and YSYEKL. Trimming removed 7 bases from V and 4 bases from J; junction bases left unmatched: 9. The CDR3 DNA reads as TGCGCCAGCACAAGCGGGATAATTAGCACCGGGGAGCTGTTTTTT. Translating it yields CASTSGIISTGELFF.

This clonotype was found a few times. The rearrangement uses TRBV10-3 and TRBJ1-2; 8 positions match TRBD1. This CDR3 comprises 12 residues. V lost 6 bases and J lost 8; bases outside the gene matches: 5. Germline CDR1 is ENHRY and CDR2 is SYGVKD. The CDR3 sequence: CAIRWTGKGYTF. The CDR3 DNA reads as TGTGCCATCAGGTGGACAGGGAAGGGCTACACCTTC.

The J gene is TRBJ1-2, the V gene TRBV7-9, with D possibly being TRBD1 (6 bases). Trimming stripped 2 bases from V and 6 bases from J, with 13 bases between. Germline CDR1 and CDR2: SEHNR and FQNEAQ (reference sequence). The CDR3 runs to 14 residues. CDR3 coding DNA: TGTGCCAGCAGCTTATTCACAGGGTTCAATGGCTACACCTTC. It encodes CASSLFTGFNGYTF.

The CDR3 bases are TGCAGCGTTGGTAAGGACAGCTCCTACGAGCAGTACTTC. Translating it yields CSVGKDSSYEQYF. The chain joins TRBV29-1 to TRBJ2-7; D may be TRBD1 (6 bases). The CDR3 consists of 13 residues. Germline values: CDR1 SQVTM, CDR2 ANQGSEA. Deletions cut 4 bases from V and 0 bases from J, with 10 bases between.

The V gene is TRBV29-1, the J gene TRBJ2-1; TRBD2 is a possible D gene (6 bases). The CDR3 consists of 13 residues. The germline gives CDR1 SQVTM, CDR2 ANQGSEA. V lost 7 bases and J lost 3, with 13 bases in between. CDR3 bases: TGCAGCGCGGGGGAGTGGCGCTACAATGAGCAGTTCTTC. Protein product: CSAGEWRYNEQFF.

V is TRBV7-9 and J is TRBJ1-2, with 9 bases matching TRBD1. Germline V lookup: CDR1 SEHNR, CDR2 FQNEAQ (reference sequence). After removal of 3 bases from V and 6 bases from J, the junction contained 2 bases not matched to a gene. CDR3 length: 13 amino acids. CDR3 amino acids: CASSFGQGNGYTF. Here the CDR3 DNA reads TGTGCCAGCAGCTTTGGACAGGGGAATGGCTACACCTTC.